This TCR beta chain was captured by sequencing in a study of blood T cell repertoires in COVID-19 (TCRdb year 2020). With respect to the entire study: Samples covering the acute and convalescent phases of COVID-19 were provided by collaborators in the United States, Italy and Spain. Sample metadata almost always included a de-identified subject ID, COVID-19 status, age in years and sex. Samples came from the ongoing ImmuneRACE study (first 160 participants) plus 1,254 subjects from 6 global collaborators. Deeply sampled blood TCRbeta repertoires from subjects exposed to, actively infected with, or recovered from COVID-19 were included in the dataset. The prospective study material was composed of cDNA or gDNA derived from T cells, B-cell-depleted T cells, or PBMCs. The repertoires were released in a freely available public database meant as a resource for research on the immune response to SARS-CoV-2. Where available, HLA class I and class II types were obtained from metadata supplied by the sample provider rather than from assay-based typing. Findings and caveats that apply to the study as a whole: The quantity of clinical and demographic metadata differed by source and by participant and was supplied without curation.

Each collaborating institution followed its own protocols to collect whole blood in K2EDTA tubes. For TCRbeta analysis, collaborators shipped samples in one of three forms: frozen whole blood, isolated PBMCs, or DNA extracted from either of those sample types. The immunoSEQ Assay, a bias-controlled multiplex PCR, was used to amplify TCRbeta CDR3 regions from genomic DNA. On the authors' methods: Within the assay, amplification of reference gene primers was used to estimate how many nucleated cells each sample contained. Sequence reads were collapsed and filtered to measure the absolute abundance of every unique TCRbeta CDR3 rearrangement. Productive Simpson clonality was computed per sample as the square root of Simpson's diversity index over productive rearrangements. Held by TCRdb, this immuneACCESS table contains in-frame sequences only and omits some clones. Under half of the omission traces to an unresolved V gene where checked; the cause of the rest is unknown. V and J calls and clone size come straight from that table; D and trimming were deduced from the DNA. This sample has 90,000 to 120,000 clones in its table, and about nine tenths of those were observed once. Of the sample, approximately 6.8% is held by the ten largest clones.

From the cysteine up to the phenylalanine, the CDR3 has a length of 15 residues. Only CDR3 DNA is held: 45 bases, read in frame from base 1. Trimming takes 8 bases off V and 3 bases off J; junction bases not matched to a gene: 12. According to the germline V gene (reference sequence), CDR1 reads SEHNR and CDR2 reads FQNEAQ. As regards this clone: The clone's antigen remains unknown. Base quality data are lacking; no much larger clone is found one base away.

The chain joins TRBV7-9 to TRBJ2-7, and 8 junctional nucleotides match TRBD1. Sequenced sample: peripheral blood. The receptor was derived from a man between 45 and 60 years old with active or convalescent COVID-19. CDR3 sequence: CASSDLRGRIYEQYF. In nucleotides, the sequence is TGTGCCAGCTCCGACCTCAGGGGGCGAATCTACGAGCAGTACTTC.